These 11 T cell receptor beta chains originate from one sample sequenced in a study of beta chain features in type 1 diabetes. Since all of the isolated RNA was reverse transcribed, expressed TCRB transcripts were what got sequenced. Only in-frame clones appear in the TCRdb table, and some are missing; sequencing was by immunoSEQ multiplex PCR. This sample carries more than 60,000 clones, roughly three fifths of them seen once, and the ten largest clones take roughly 2%. The material sequenced was Tregs from blood. The receptors stem from a woman aged 18 to 35 in good health.

Here the CDR3 reads CASSHPYRGSGGTDTQYF. CDR3 DNA sequence: TGTGCCAGCAGCCACCCTTACCGAGGGAGCGGGGGTACAGATACGCAGTATTTT. The chain is built from TRBV9 and TRBJ2-3; 8 bases line up with TRBD2. This CDR3 spans 18 amino acids. Germline lookup yields CDR1 SGDLS and CDR2 YYNGEE. The J segment lost 3 bases and the V segment lost 4 bases, leaving 16 bases of the junction unmatched. The whole variable domain, remainder taken from reference TRBV9 and TRBJ2-3, is DSGVTQTPKHLITATGQRVTLRCSPRSGDLSVYWYQQSLDQGLQFLIQYYNGEERAKGNILERFSAQQFPDLHSELNLSSLELGDSALYFCASSHPYRGSGGTDTQYFGPGTRLTVL.

The chain employs TRBV7-2 and TRBJ2-5, with 9 bases fitting TRBD1. The CDR3 extends over 18 amino acids. The V and J ends lost 4 bases and 0 bases, in that order; junction bases with no gene match: 12. The germline V gene has CDR1 SGHTA and CDR2 FQGNSA. CDR3 region: CASSSLDRGHPYQETQYF. The CDR3 nucleotides are TGTGCCAGCAGCTCCTTGGACAGGGGCCATCCGTACCAAGAGACCCAGTACTTC.

The genes are TRBV5-1 and TRBJ2-2, with 9 nucleotides matching TRBD2. Germline CDR1 is SGHRS and CDR2 is YFSETQ. The ends lost 3 bases at V and 1 base at J; junction bases unmatched: 7. The CDR3 totals 17 residues. The CDR3 sequence: CASSSRAGGMNTGELFF. CDR3 DNA sequence: TGCGCCAGCAGCTCCCGAGCGGGGGGAATGAACACCGGGGAGCTGTTTTTT.

The rearrangement uses TRBV7-9 and TRBJ1-6; TRBD1 matches at 8 bases. The J segment lost 9 bases and the V segment lost 3 bases, leaving 4 bases of the junction unmatched. The CDR3 length is 14 residues. Germline loops: CDR1 SEHNR, CDR2 FQNEAQ (reference sequence). This CDR3 reads CASSLGQVRSPLHF. CDR3 nucleotides: TGTGCCAGCAGCTTGGGACAGGTTCGTTCACCCCTCCACTTT.

V and J are TRBV7-8 and TRBJ2-5; tentative D call: TRBD1 (6 bases). Trimming left V 5 bases short and J 4 bases short, with 20 bases between. The germline V gene encodes CDR1 SGHVS and CDR2 FQNEAQ. The CDR3 sequence is 16 residues long. The CDR3 spells CASSTRAGGRGETQYF. The DNA of the CDR3 is TGTGCCAGCAGCACGCGGGCTGGCGGCAGGGGAGAGACCCAGTACTTC.

The V and J genes are TRBV4-1 and TRBJ2-2, with 12 bases lining up with TRBD2. The V segment lost 0 bases and the J segment 7 bases; nucleotides outside the gene matches: 6. The CDR3 loop spans 17 amino acids. CDR1 is MGHRA and CDR2 is YSYEKL in the germline V gene. The CDR3 bases are TGCGCCAGCAGCCAAGAAACCCTAGCGGGAGGGAGCGGGGAGCTGTTTTTT. Translated, it gives CASSQETLAGGSGELFF.

This rearrangement joins TRBV30 to TRBJ1-1, with D possibly matching TRBD1 (6 bases). Trimming pared 0 bases from V and 5 bases from J, leaving 13 bases between. This CDR3 region has 14 residues. CDR1 and CDR2 (germline): GTSNPN, SVGIG (reference sequence). CDR3 bases: TGTGCCTGGAGTGTGCCAGCAAGGGGGACTGAAGCTTTCTTT. This gives the protein CAWSVPARGTEAFF.

This clone was seen a handful of times. The chain is built from TRBV7-8 and TRBJ2-7, with 9 bases lining up with TRBD1. Germline values: CDR1 SGHVS, CDR2 FQNEAQ. The V and J ends lost 5 bases and 3 bases, in that order; junction bases with no gene match: 20. The CDR3 is 19 amino acids. The CDR3 nucleotides are TGTGCCAGCAGCCCTATGACCGGGACAGGGTCCCTGTATGTCTACGAGCAGTACTTC. Protein: CASSPMTGTGSLYVYEQYF.

V gene TRBV27 combines with J gene TRBJ2-5; no firm D call. In germline, CDR1 is MNHEY, CDR2 SMNVEV (reference sequence). Between the trimmed V and J ends, which lost 4 bases and 8 bases, there was a span of 14 bases. The CDR3 length is 13 residues. For the CDR3, the DNA is TGTGCCAGCAGTTACTCGAGACTCGGAACCCAGTACTTC. This gives the protein CASSYSRLGTQYF.

The J gene is TRBJ2-7, the V gene TRBV5-1, with a weak D call TRBD2 (7 bases). CDR1 is SGHRS, CDR2 YFSETQ, per germline. Trimming took 0 bases from V and 7 from J, leaving 14 bases between them. This CDR3 is built from 14 residues. The CDR3 bases are TGCGCCAGCAGCTTGGGGACAGCCGGGAGGGAGCAGTACTTC. Protein: CASSLGTAGREQYF.

V gene TRBV5-6 combines with J gene TRBJ1-2; D remains ambiguous. V dropped 2 bases and J dropped 4 bases, with 15 bases sitting between them. Germline V gene data show CDR1 as SGHDT and CDR2 as YYEEEE. The CDR3 runs to 15 residues. The CDR3 loop is CASSFKRPGSYGYTF. The CDR3 DNA sequence: TGTGCCAGCAGCTTTAAGAGGCCGGGTAGCTATGGCTACACCTTC.